This record covers a single T cell receptor (beta chain). Antigen specificity is unknown. The data were taken from a study of cytomegalovirus exposure and HLA in healthy donors. Study results and limitations: Sequencing depth roughly uniform across donors was assumed in presence/absence analyses. The classifier reportedly diagnosed cytomegalovirus status with high sensitivity and specificity. A prior analysis recorded that most TCR beta V segments were productive about 87% or about 30% of the time.

This CDR3 contains 14 residues. The germline V gene encodes CDR1 MNHEY and CDR2 SVGAGI. The junction had 5 bases not matched to a gene; V was cut back by 6 bases and J by 1 base. Primers: 60 Vbeta forward and 13 Jbeta reverse. Authors' processing steps: Approximately 11 million of about 80 million unique TCR beta chains were shared, per a later count. Produced via immunoSEQ multiplex PCR; TCRdb's table is partial and in-frame only. V and J calls and clone size are copied from that table; D and trimming were computed from the DNA. The table has some 200,000 clones, approximately 88% seen once. This clonotype originated in a boy aged 2-15 years in good health and CMV-seronegative. The specimen was PBMCs. The chain employs TRBV6-5 and TRBJ1-1; 7 nucleotides agree with TRBD1. The CDR3 DNA is TGTGCCAGCAGCCCTAGGACAGGGAACACTGAAGCTTTCTTT. Translated, it gives CASSPRTGNTEAFF.